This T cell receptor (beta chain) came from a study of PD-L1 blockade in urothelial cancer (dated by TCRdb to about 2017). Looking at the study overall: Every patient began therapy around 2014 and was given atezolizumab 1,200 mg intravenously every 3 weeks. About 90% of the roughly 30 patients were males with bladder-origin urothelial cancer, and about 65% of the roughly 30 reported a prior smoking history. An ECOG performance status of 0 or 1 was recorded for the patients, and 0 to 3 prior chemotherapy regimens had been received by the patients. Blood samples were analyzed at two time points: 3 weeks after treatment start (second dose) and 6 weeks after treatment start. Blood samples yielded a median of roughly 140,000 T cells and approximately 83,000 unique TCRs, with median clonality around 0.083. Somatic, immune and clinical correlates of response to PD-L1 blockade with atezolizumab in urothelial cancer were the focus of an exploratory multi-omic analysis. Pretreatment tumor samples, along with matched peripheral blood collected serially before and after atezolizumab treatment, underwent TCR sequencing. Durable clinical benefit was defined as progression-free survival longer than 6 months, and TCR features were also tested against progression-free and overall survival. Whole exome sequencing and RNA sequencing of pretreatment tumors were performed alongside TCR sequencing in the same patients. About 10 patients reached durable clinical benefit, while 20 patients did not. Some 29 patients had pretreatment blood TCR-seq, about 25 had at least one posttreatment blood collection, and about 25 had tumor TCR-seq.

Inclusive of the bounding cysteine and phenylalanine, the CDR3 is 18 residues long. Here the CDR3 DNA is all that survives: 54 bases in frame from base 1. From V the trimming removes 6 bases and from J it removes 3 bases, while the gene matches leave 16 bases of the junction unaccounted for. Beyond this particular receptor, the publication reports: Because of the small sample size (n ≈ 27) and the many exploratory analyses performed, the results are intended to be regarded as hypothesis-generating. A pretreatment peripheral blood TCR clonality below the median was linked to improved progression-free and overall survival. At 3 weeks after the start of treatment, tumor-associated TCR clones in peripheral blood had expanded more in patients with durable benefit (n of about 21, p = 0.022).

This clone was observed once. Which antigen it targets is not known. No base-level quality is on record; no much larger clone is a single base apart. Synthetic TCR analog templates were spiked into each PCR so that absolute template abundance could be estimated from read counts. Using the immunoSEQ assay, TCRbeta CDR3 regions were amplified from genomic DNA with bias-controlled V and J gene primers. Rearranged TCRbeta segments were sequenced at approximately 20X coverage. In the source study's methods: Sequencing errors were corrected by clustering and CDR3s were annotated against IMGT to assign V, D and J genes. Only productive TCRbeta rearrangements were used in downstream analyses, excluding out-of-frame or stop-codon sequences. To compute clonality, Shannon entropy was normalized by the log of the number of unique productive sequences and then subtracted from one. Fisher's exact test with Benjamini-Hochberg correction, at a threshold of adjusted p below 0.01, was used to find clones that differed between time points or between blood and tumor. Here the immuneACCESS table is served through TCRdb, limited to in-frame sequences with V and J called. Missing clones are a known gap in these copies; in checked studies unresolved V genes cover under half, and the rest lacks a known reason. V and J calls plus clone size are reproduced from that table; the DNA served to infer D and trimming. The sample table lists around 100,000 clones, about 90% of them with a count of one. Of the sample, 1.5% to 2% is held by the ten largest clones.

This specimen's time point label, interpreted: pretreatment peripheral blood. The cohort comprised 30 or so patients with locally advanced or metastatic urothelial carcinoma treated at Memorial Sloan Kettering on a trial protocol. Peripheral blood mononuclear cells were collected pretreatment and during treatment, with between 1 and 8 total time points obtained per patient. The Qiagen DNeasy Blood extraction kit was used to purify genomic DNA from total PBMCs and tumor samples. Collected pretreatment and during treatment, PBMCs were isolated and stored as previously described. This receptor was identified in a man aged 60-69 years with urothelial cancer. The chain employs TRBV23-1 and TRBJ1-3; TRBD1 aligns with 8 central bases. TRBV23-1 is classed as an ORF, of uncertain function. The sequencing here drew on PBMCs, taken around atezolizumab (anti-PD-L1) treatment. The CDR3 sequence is CASSRAWDRRTLGNTIYF. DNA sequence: TGCGCCAGCAGCCGAGCATGGGACAGGCGCACTCTTGGAAACACCATATATTTT.